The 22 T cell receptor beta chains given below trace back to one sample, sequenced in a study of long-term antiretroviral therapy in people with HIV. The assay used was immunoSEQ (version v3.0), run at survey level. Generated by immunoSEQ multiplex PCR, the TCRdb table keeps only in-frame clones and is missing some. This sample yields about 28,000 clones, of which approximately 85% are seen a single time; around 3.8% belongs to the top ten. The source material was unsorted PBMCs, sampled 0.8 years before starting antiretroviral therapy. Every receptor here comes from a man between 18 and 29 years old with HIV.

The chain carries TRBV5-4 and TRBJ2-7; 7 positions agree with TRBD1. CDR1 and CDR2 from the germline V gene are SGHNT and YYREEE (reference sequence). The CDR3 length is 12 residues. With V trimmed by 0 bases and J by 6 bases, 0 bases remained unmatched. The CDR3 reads CASSLDRGEQYF. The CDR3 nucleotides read TGTGCCAGCAGCTTGGACAGGGGCGAGCAGTACTTC.

CDR3 in DNA: TGTGCCAGCAGTGTAAGGGGCGGGAACACCATATATTTT. Residues: CASSVRGGNTIYF. The chain couples TRBV25-1 to TRBJ1-3; a weak D match, TRBD1 (5 bases). From germline, CDR1 is MGHDK and CDR2 SYGVNS. V lost 4 bases to trimming and J lost 7 bases, with 11 bases between them. This CDR3 has 13 amino acids.

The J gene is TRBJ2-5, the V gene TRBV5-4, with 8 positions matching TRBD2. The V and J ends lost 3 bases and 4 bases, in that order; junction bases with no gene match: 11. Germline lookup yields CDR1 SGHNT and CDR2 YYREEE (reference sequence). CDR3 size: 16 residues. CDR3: CASSSSDLGRGETQYF. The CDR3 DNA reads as TGTGCCAGCAGCTCCTCTGACCTCGGGAGGGGAGAGACCCAGTACTTC.

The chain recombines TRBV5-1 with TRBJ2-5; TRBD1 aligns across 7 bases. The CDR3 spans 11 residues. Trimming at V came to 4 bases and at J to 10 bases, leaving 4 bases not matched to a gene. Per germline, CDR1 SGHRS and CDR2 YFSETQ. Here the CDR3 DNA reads TGCGCCAGCAGCCAGACAGGGCACCAGTACTTC. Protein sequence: CASSQTGHQYF.

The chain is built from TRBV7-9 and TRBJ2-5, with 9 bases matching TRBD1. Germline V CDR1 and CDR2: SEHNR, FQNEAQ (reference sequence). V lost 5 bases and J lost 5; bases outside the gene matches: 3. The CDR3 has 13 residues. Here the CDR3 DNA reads TGTGCCAGCAGCGGGACAGGGCGGGAGACCCAGTACTTC. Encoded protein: CASSGTGRETQYF.

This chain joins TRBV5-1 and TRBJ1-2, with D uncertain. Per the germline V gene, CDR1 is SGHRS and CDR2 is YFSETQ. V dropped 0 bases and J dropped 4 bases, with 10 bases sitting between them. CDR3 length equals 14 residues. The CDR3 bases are TGCGCCAGCAGCTTGGGTCGGTCGGGCTATGGCTACACCTTC. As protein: CASSLGRSGYGYTF.

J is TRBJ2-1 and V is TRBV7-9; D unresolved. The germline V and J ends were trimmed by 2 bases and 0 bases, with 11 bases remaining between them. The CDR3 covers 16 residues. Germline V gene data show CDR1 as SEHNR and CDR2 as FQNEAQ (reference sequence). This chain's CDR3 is CASSLRAGHSYNEQFF. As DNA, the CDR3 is TGTGCCAGCAGCTTAAGGGCTGGCCACTCCTACAATGAGCAGTTCTTC.

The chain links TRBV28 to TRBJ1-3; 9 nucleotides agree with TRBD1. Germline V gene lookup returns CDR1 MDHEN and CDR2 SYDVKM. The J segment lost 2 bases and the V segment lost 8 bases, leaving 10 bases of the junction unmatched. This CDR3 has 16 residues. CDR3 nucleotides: TGTGCCAGCCTTCGGGACAGGGAAATCACTGGAAACACCATATATTTT. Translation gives CASLRDREITGNTIYF.

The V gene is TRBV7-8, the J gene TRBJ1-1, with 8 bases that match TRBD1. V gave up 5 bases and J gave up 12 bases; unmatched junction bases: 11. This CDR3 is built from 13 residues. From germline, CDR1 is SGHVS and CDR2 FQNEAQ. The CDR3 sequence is CASSLGQGVRSFF. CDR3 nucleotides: TGTGCCAGCAGCCTAGGACAGGGTGTGAGATCTTTCTTT.

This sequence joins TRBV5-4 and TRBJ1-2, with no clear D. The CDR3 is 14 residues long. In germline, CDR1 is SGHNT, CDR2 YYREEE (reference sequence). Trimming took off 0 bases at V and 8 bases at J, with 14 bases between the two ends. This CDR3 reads CASSLGSIERGYTF. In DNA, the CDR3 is TGTGCCAGCAGCTTGGGCAGCATTGAGCGCGGCTACACCTTC.

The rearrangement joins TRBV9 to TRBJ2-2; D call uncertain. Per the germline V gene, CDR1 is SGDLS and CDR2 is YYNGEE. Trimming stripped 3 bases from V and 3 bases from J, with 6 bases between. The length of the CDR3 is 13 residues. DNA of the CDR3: TGTGCCAGCAGCGCCCAGGACACCGGGGAGCTGTTTTTT. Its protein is CASSAQDTGELFF.

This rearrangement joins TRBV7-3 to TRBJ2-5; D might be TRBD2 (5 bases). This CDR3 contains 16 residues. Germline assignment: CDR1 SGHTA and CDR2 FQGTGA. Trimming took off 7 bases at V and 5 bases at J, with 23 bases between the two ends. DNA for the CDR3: TGTGCCAGCACTCAACTTATGCCGAGGGCTGATGAGACCCAGTACTTC. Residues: CASTQLMPRADETQYF.

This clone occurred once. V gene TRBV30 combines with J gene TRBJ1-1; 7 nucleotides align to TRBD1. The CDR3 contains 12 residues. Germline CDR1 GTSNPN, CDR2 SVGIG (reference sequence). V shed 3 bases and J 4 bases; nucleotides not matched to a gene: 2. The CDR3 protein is CAWSTGATEAFF. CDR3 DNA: TGTGCCTGGAGCACAGGGGCCACTGAAGCTTTCTTT.

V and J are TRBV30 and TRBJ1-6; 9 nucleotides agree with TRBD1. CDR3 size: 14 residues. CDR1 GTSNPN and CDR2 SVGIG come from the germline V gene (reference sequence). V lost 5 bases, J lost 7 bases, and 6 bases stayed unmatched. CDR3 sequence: CAWGADRGNSPLHF. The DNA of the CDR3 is TGTGCCTGGGGAGCGGACAGGGGAAATTCACCCCTCCACTTT.

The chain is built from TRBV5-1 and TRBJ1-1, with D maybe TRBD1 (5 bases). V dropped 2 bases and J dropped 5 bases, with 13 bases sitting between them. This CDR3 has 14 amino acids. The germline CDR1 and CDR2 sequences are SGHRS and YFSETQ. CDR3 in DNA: TGCGCCAGCAGCTTAGGCCCCGGGGGGACTGAAGCTTTCTTT. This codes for CASSLGPGGTEAFF.

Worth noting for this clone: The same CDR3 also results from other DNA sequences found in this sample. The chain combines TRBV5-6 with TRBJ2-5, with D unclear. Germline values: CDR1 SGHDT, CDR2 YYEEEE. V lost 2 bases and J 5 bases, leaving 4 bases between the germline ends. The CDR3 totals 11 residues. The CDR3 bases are TGTGCCAGCAGCTTCTCGGAGACCCAGTACTTC. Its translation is CASSFSETQYF.

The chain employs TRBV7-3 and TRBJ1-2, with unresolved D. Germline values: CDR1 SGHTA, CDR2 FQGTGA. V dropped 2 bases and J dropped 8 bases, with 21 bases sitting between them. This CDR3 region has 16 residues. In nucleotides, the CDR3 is TGTGCCAGCAGCTTAGTCCCCATGGATCTTTCTAGGGGCTACACCTTC. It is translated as CASSLVPMDLSRGYTF.

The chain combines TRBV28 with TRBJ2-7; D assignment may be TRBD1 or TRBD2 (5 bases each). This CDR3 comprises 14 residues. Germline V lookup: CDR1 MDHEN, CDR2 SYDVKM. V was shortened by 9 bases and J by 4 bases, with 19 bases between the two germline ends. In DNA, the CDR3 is TGTGCCAGTAATGATTATGAGGGGAGATACGAGCAGTACTTC. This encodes CASNDYEGRYEQYF.

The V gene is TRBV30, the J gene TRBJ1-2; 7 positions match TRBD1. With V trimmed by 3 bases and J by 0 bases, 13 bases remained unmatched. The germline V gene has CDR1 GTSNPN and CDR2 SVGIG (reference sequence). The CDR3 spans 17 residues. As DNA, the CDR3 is TGTGCCTGGAGCCGACAGGGAGGGAGTCAAACTAACTATGGCTACACCTTC. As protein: CAWSRQGGSQTNYGYTF.

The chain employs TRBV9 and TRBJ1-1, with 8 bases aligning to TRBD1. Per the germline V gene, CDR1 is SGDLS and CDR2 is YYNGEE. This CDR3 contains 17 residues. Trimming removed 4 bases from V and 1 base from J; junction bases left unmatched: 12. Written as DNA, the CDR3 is TGTGCCAGCAGCCCACGGACAGGGCCCCTTAGGAACACTGAAGCTTTCTTT. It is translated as CASSPRTGPLRNTEAFF.

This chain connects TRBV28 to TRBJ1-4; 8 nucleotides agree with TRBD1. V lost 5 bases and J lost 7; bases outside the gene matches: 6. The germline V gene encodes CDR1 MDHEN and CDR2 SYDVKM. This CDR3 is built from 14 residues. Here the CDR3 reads CASSLGTGGEKLFF. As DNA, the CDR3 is TGTGCCAGCAGTCTCGGAACAGGGGGTGAAAAACTGTTTTTT.

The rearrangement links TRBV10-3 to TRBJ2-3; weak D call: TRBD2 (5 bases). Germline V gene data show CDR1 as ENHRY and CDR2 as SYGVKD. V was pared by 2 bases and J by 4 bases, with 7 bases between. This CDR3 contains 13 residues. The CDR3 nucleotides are TGTGCCATCAGTGAGGAGGGCCCAGATACGCAGTATTTT. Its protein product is CAISEEGPDTQYF.